Shown below are 24 T cell receptor beta chains from a single sample sequenced in a study of cytomegalovirus exposure and HLA in healthy donors. Amplification used 60 Vbeta primers and 13 Jbeta primers. Clones were read by immunoSEQ multiplex PCR, and TCRdb kept only the in-frame ones, dropping some. Altogether 100,000 to 150,000 clones are present, around 70% being singletons, with the ten largest covering 3% to 4.5%. The specimen was PBMCs. Receptors originate from a man between 35 and 55 years old in good health and CMV-seropositive.

This clone has just a few counts. This sequence joins TRBV5-1 and TRBJ2-2, with 12 bases lining up with TRBD1. This CDR3 is 15 amino acids long. Germline-derived CDR1 and CDR2 are SGHRS and YFSETQ. Trimming removed 4 bases from V and 5 bases from J; junction bases left unmatched: 3. CDR3 in amino acids: CASSRGQGATGELFF. The CDR3 DNA follows: TGCGCCAGCAGCAGGGGACAGGGGGCAACCGGGGAGCTGTTTTTT.

The V call is TRBV5-1, the J call TRBJ1-6, with D uncertain. The CDR3 has 14 residues. Trimming took off 0 bases at V and 7 bases at J, with 8 bases between the two ends. Germline CDR1 is SGHRS and CDR2 is YFSETQ. CDR3 amino acids: CASSLGGGNSPLHF. Here the CDR3 DNA reads TGCGCCAGCAGCTTGGGTGGAGGGAATTCACCCCTCCACTTT.

CDR3 nucleotide sequence: TGTGCCAGCAGCGAAACCAGGGGCTCTGGGGCCAACGTCCTGACTTTC. Encoded protein: CASSETRGSGANVLTF. The J gene is TRBJ2-6, the V gene TRBV9; a weak D match, TRBD1 (6 bases). This CDR3 has 16 amino acids. V shed 3 bases and J shed 0 bases, with 10 bases lying between them. The germline gives CDR1 SGDLS, CDR2 YYNGEE.

Concerning this clone: At one end, the junction sequence differs from germline, possibly due to a read error. The V and J genes are TRBV7-2 and TRBJ1-5, with D perhaps TRBD1 (6 bases). Germline V gene data show CDR1 as SGHTA and CDR2 as FQGNSA. This CDR3 is built from 14 residues. The CDR3 DNA reads as TGTGTCAGCAGCTTTGGGGGGGCGGGTCAGCCCCAGCATTTT. It specifies CVSSFGGAGQPQHF.

The chain couples TRBV11-3 to TRBJ2-7; 8 bases are shared with TRBD2. Germline CDR1 is SGHNT and CDR2 is YENEEA. The ends lost 5 bases at V and 3 bases at J; junction bases unmatched: 3. This CDR3 region has 13 residues. CDR3 DNA: TGTGCCAGCAGCCGGGGGGGAAACTACGAGCAGTACTTC. Translating gives CASSRGGNYEQYF.

This chain connects TRBV28 to TRBJ1-5; tentatively, D is TRBD1 (6 bases). The germline gives CDR1 MDHEN, CDR2 SYDVKM. The CDR3 length is 12 residues. The ends were cut back, 10 bases at V and 3 bases at J, with 10 bases in the middle. The CDR3 DNA reads TGTGCCACCGGGGGGGCCAATCAGCCCCAGCATTTT. Protein sequence: CATGGANQPQHF.

The chain carries TRBV5-8 and TRBJ2-3; D is undetermined. Trimming shortened V by 4 bases and J by 3 bases, and 6 bases separated the two germline ends. The CDR3 loop spans 12 amino acids. Germline CDR1 and CDR2: SGHTS and YDEGEE. The CDR3 protein is CASSPTTDTQYF. The CDR3 DNA follows: TGTGCCAGCAGCCCCACTACAGATACGCAGTATTTT.

The chain is built from TRBV28 and TRBJ2-7, with 8 bases lining up with TRBD2. Trimming cost V 7 bases and J 2 bases; bases outside gene matches: 10. The CDR3 contains 15 residues. From germline, CDR1 is MDHEN and CDR2 SYDVKM. The CDR3 is CASTGRDGKPYEQYF. CDR3 nucleotides: TGTGCCAGCACCGGGAGGGATGGTAAGCCCTACGAGCAGTACTTC.

This chain joins TRBV15 and TRBJ2-5; tentatively, D is TRBD2 (5 bases). The length of the CDR3 is 19 residues. The germline V and J ends were trimmed by 0 bases and 5 bases, with 25 bases remaining between them. Germline CDR1 LNHNV, CDR2 YYDKDF (reference sequence). The CDR3 reads CATSRDFGPAGRRTETQYF. CDR3 coding DNA: TGTGCCACCAGCAGAGATTTTGGGCCGGCAGGCCGGAGGACTGAGACCCAGTACTTC.

The V and J genes are TRBV6-1 and TRBJ1-1, with 11 bases matching TRBD1. The CDR3 loop spans 15 amino acids. From germline, CDR1 is MNHNS and CDR2 SASEGT. After removal of 1 base from V and 8 bases from J, the junction contained 6 bases not matched to a gene. The CDR3 DNA reads as TGTGCCAGCAGTGAAGGGACAGGGGGCAAAAAAGAAGCTTTCTTT. The encoded protein is CASSEGTGGKKEAFF.

This clone has just a few counts. The chain carries TRBV7-9 and TRBJ2-1; perhaps TRBD2 as D (5 bases). The germline V and J ends were trimmed by 2 bases and 4 bases, with 12 bases remaining between them. Germline V gene lookup returns CDR1 SEHNR and CDR2 FQNEAQ (reference sequence). The CDR3 contains 15 residues. The CDR3 here is CASSLTDGVYNEQFF. In nucleotides, the CDR3 is TGTGCCAGCAGCTTAACAGACGGGGTTTACAATGAGCAGTTCTTC.

The chain combines TRBV28 with TRBJ2-3, with unresolved D. V was cut by 8 bases and J by 2 bases, with 17 bases left in between. The CDR3 is 15 residues long. Germline CDR1 and CDR2: MDHEN and SYDVKM. The DNA of the CDR3 is TGTGCCAGCCCACCCCCGGGTCCAATCACAGATACGCAGTATTTT. This codes for CASPPPGPITDTQYF.

This clone occurred once. The chain combines TRBV5-1 with TRBJ2-6; D might be TRBD2 (6 bases). The germline gives CDR1 SGHRS, CDR2 YFSETQ. This CDR3 spans 14 amino acids. Trimming cost V 6 bases and J 0 bases, with 7 bases left between them. The CDR3 spells CASMRDSGANVLTF. As DNA, the CDR3 is TGCGCCAGCATGCGGGACTCTGGGGCCAACGTCCTGACTTTC.

The J gene is TRBJ1-1, the V gene TRBV2, with 7 bases identical to TRBD1. CDR1 SNHLY and CDR2 FYNNEI come from the germline V gene. The V gene end was trimmed by 8 bases and the J gene end by 1 base; junction bases not matched to a gene: 10. This CDR3 has 15 amino acids. The CDR3 nucleotides are TGTGCCAGCGGGCAGGGGGGAAGATGGAACACTGAAGCTTTCTTT. It encodes CASGQGGRWNTEAFF.

This clone came up once. The chain uses TRBV7-2 and TRBJ2-1; TRBD2 aligns across 9 bases. Germline loops: CDR1 SGHTA, CDR2 FQGNSA. CDR3 length: 15 residues. V lost 5 bases to trimming and J lost 8 bases; unmatched junction nucleotides: 10. The CDR3 spells CASSPLASGNDEQFF. The CDR3 DNA is TGTGCCAGCAGCCCACTGGCTAGCGGGAACGATGAGCAGTTCTTC. Together with reference TRBV7-2 and TRBJ2-1, the CDR3 gives the full variable domain: GAGVSQSPSNKVTEKGKDVELRCDPISGHTALYWYRQSLGQGLEFLIYFQGNSAPDKSGLPSDRFSAERTGGSVSTLTIQRTQQEDSAVYLCASSPLASGNDEQFFGPGTRLTVL.

This clone has more than one count but fewer than ten. The V gene is TRBV12-5, the J gene TRBJ1-2, with 7 nucleotides matching TRBD1. This CDR3 region has 17 residues. J was trimmed by 0 bases and V by 0 bases; bases with no gene match: 7. Germline CDR1 is LGHNT and CDR2 is FRNRAP. This chain's CDR3 is CASGLVPGDRANYGYTF. Written as DNA, the CDR3 is TGTGCTAGTGGTTTGGTACCCGGGGACAGAGCTAACTATGGCTACACCTTC.

This clone was seen a handful of times. The V call is TRBV2, the J call TRBJ1-2; 12 nucleotides match TRBD1. Germline lookup yields CDR1 SNHLY and CDR2 FYNNEI. The CDR3 loop spans 17 amino acids. Unmatched junction bases numbered 8, after V lost 2 bases and J lost 4 bases. This chain's CDR3 is CASSERDRGPNRYGYTF. The DNA for the CDR3 is TGTGCCAGCAGTGAAAGGGACAGGGGGCCAAATCGCTATGGCTACACCTTC.

The chain combines TRBV18 with TRBJ2-2, with TRBD2 as a possible D gene (6 bases). This CDR3 comprises 14 residues. Per the germline V gene, CDR1 is KGHSH and CDR2 is LQKENI. Trimming took 6 bases from V and 8 from J, leaving 16 bases between them. This CDR3 is CASSRMGDSGELFF. CDR3 in DNA: TGTGCCAGCTCCCGAATGGGGGACTCGGGGGAGCTGTTTTTT.

This sequence joins TRBV5-4 and TRBJ2-5; the match to TRBD2 covers 10 bases. Germline-derived CDR1 and CDR2 are SGHNT and YYREEE (reference sequence). The CDR3 spans 15 residues. V lost 4 bases and J lost 5; bases outside the gene matches: 8. CDR3 nucleotides: TGTGCCAGCAGCACGAGCGGGGGGGCGCGGGAGACCCAGTACTTC. Translated: CASSTSGGARETQYF.

On this clone: One junction end disagrees with the germline gene, perhaps due to a read error. The chain has TRBV4-3 and TRBJ1-2; no clear D. This CDR3 region has 13 residues. Germline V CDR1 and CDR2: LGHNA, YSLEER. CDR3 region: CASSQDAGGRWAF. The CDR3 DNA reads as TGCGCCAGCAGCCAAGACGCGGGAGGACGGTGGGCCTTC.

The V and J genes are TRBV28 and TRBJ1-2; D call uncertain. This CDR3 contains 12 residues. Germline CDR1 is MDHEN and CDR2 is SYDVKM. V was shortened by 7 bases and J by 7 bases, with 13 bases between the two germline ends. The CDR3: CASTTEAFGYTF. Here the CDR3 DNA reads TGTGCCAGCACCACCGAGGCGTTTGGCTACACCTTC.

The CDR3 here is CASSFGKNEQYF. CDR3 in DNA: TGTGCCAGCAGCTTCGGGAAAAACGAGCAGTACTTC. The chain is built from TRBV7-8 and TRBJ2-7, with D perhaps TRBD2 (5 bases). Germline V CDR1 and CDR2: SGHVS, FQNEAQ. This CDR3 has 12 amino acids. V shed 3 bases and J shed 5 bases, with 8 bases lying between them.

The chain couples TRBV4-1 to TRBJ2-5; a weak D match, TRBD2 (5 bases). Germline CDR1 is MGHRA and CDR2 is YSYEKL. V was pared by 4 bases and J by 5 bases, with 17 bases between. This CDR3 region has 15 residues. CDR3 coding DNA: TGCGCCAGCAGCCTTCGGGGTTCCACGAGGGAGACCCAGTACTTC. It specifies CASSLRGSTRETQYF.

The V and J genes are TRBV27 and TRBJ2-5; 7 positions match TRBD2. The trim removed 4 bases at V and 4 bases at J, leaving 6 bases unmatched. The CDR3 runs 14 residues. Germline V gene sequence: CDR1 MNHEY, CDR2 SMNVEV (reference sequence). The DNA of the CDR3 is TGTGCCAGCAGTTCGTCCCCGGGAGGAGAGACCCAGTACTTC. Translation: CASSSSPGGETQYF.